These T cell receptor beta chains were read from a single sample in a study of cytomegalovirus exposure and HLA in healthy donors. Clones were sequenced by immunoSEQ multiplex PCR, and TCRdb holds only the in-frame ones, with some missing. This sample carries some 110,000 clones, about 82% of them seen once, and the ten largest clones take just under 2%. Material: PBMCs. The receptors were gathered from a man aged 45-60 years in good health and CMV-seronegative. Each CDR3 is given with its conserved first and last residue. Clone size is stated in some rows and not others, as once, few, many or a class when expanded.

j_call,v_call,clone_size,cdr3_aa
TRBJ2-3,TRBV4-2,NA,CASSQVSTDTQYF
TRBJ2-5,TRBV29-1,NA,CSVGGGGGQETQYF
TRBJ1-6,TRBV4-2,once,CASSQGLAGAGNSPLHF
TRBJ1-5,TRBV7-2,NA,CASSLQGNSNQPQHF
TRBJ1-2,TRBV6-5,NA,CASRETGVYGYTF
TRBJ2-2,TRBV16,NA,CASSQSRGELFF
TRBJ2-5,TRBV5-1,few,CASSLGQGPRQETQYF
TRBJ1-2,TRBV4-3,NA,CASSQYTGAGYGYTF
TRBJ1-3,TRBV2,NA,CASRVRVHGNTIYF
TRBJ2-7,TRBV7-9,NA,CASSFNRGRASYEQYF
TRBJ1-6,TRBV5-5,few,CASSLGVRAYNSPLHF
TRBJ2-1,TRBV7-9,NA,CASGRDTGEQFF
TRBJ1-2,TRBV28,NA,CASREGTGAGYTF
TRBJ1-3,TRBV10-3,NA,CAISEFPRRRQVVGSGNTIYF
TRBJ1-2,TRBV9,NA,CASSESRYGYTF
TRBJ1-2,TRBV9,few,CASSDSRDRGGGYTF
NA,TRBV7-2,few,CASRRTLGDPYEQYF